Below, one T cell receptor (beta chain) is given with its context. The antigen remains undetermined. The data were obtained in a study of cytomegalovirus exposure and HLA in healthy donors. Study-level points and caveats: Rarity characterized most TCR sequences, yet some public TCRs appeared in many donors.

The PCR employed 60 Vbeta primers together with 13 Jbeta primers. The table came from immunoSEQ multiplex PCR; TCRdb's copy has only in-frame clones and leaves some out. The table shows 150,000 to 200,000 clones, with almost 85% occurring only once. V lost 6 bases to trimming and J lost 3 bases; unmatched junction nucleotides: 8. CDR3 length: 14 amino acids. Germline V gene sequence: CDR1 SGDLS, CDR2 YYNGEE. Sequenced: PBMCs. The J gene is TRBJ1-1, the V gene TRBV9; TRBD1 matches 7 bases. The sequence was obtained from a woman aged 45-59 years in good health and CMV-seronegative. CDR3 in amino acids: CASTPNTGDTEAFF. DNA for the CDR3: TGTGCCAGCACCCCGAATACAGGGGACACTGAAGCTTTCTTT.